What follows are 17 T cell receptor beta chains derived from one specimen sequenced in a study of blood T cell repertoires in COVID-19. Repertoires were generated with immunoSEQ multiplex PCR, while TCRdb's copy carries only in-frame clones and drops some. This sample carries around 340,000 clones, around 88% of them seen once, and the ten largest clones take around 3%. What was sequenced was peripheral blood. These receptors all come from a man aged 25-45 years with active or convalescent COVID-19.

This rearrangement joins TRBV2 to TRBJ2-3, with a possible D match to TRBD1 (5 bases). The CDR3 extends over 14 amino acids. Looked up from germline, CDR1 is SNHLY and CDR2 is FYNNEI. V gave up 5 bases and J gave up 8 bases, with 17 bases separating them. CDR3 sequence: CASSPPVPRGTQYF. The CDR3 nucleotides read TGTGCCAGCAGTCCCCCGGTCCCAAGGGGTACGCAGTATTTT.

The chain carries TRBV6-1 and TRBJ1-5; TRBD1 aligns across 7 bases. The CDR3 contains 15 residues. Unmatched junction bases numbered 9, after V lost 2 bases and J lost 8 bases. The germline V gene has CDR1 MNHNS and CDR2 SASEGT. The CDR3 sequence is CASSERTGVPKPQHF. As DNA, the CDR3 is TGTGCCAGCAGTGAAAGGACAGGCGTCCCGAAGCCCCAGCATTTT.

A note on this clone: It may be a read error: a sequence one base away is much more abundant. This sample also contains other DNA sequences that code for the same CDR3. V and J are TRBV29-1 and TRBJ1-5, with TRBD1 as a possible D gene (6 bases). This CDR3 has 13 amino acids. Germline V CDR1 and CDR2: SQVTM, ANQGSEA. The chain's CDR3 is CSVEEPRGQPQHF. In DNA form, the CDR3 reads TGCAGCGTTGAAGAACCCAGGGGTCAGCCCCAACATTTT.

This chain joins TRBV7-6 and TRBJ2-2; 13 positions match TRBD2. Germline CDR1 reads SGHVS; CDR2 reads FNYEAQ. The CDR3 length is 17 residues. Germline trimming cut 1 base from V and 6 bases from J; bases unmatched to any gene: 5. The CDR3 DNA is TGTGCCAGCAGCTTAGATACTAGCGGGGGGGCAGCCGGGGAGCTGTTTTTT. It yields the protein CASSLDTSGGAAGELFF.

V is TRBV7-3 and J is TRBJ1-1, with D unclear. Deletions cut 5 bases from V and 1 base from J, with 8 bases between. The CDR3 totals 13 residues. The germline V gene has CDR1 SGHTA and CDR2 FQGTGA. The CDR3 sequence is CASSPTRNTEAFF. The CDR3 DNA sequence: TGTGCCAGCAGCCCGACTCGGAACACTGAAGCTTTCTTT.

The CDR3 sequence is CSVVLSGRAGYQETQYF. For the CDR3, the DNA is TGCAGCGTTGTTCTGAGCGGGAGGGCCGGGTACCAAGAGACCCAGTACTTC. The rearrangement joins TRBV29-1 to TRBJ2-5; TRBD2 matches 10 bases. The trim removed 4 bases at V and 0 bases at J, leaving 11 bases unmatched. This CDR3 contains 17 residues. CDR1 is SQVTM, CDR2 ANQGSEA, per germline.

The V call is TRBV6-6, the J call TRBJ1-3; perhaps TRBD1 as D (5 bases). This CDR3 spans 15 amino acids. V was clipped by 5 bases and J by 0 bases, with 11 bases between them. Germline assignment: CDR1 MNHNY and CDR2 SVGAGI (reference sequence). The CDR3: CASSPQTVSGNTIYF. In nucleotides, the CDR3 is TGTGCCAGCAGTCCTCAGACAGTCTCTGGAAACACCATATATTTT.

The chain employs TRBV11-3 and TRBJ2-7; 12 bases are a match to TRBD2. V trimming: 2 bases; J trimming: 0 bases; junction bases outside the gene matches: 8. In germline, CDR1 is SGHNT, CDR2 YENEEA. The CDR3 is 18 residues long. CDR3 amino acids: CASSLLLAGGCPSYEQYF. CDR3 DNA: TGTGCCAGCAGCTTATTACTAGCGGGAGGCTGTCCCTCCTACGAGCAGTACTTC.

The rearrangement joins TRBV6-2 or TRBV6-3 to TRBJ1-2, with a possible D match to TRBD1 (6 bases). CDR3 length: 13 amino acids. Trimming stripped 6 bases from V and 4 bases from J, with 12 bases between. Germline values: CDR1 MNHEY, CDR2 SVGEGT. The CDR3 DNA reads TGTGCCAGCAGCTTCGAGGGGGTCTATGGCTACACCTTC. This encodes CASSFEGVYGYTF.

The rearrangement joins TRBV6-5 to TRBJ2-7; tentatively, D is TRBD2 (6 bases). Germline CDR1 is MNHEY and CDR2 is SVGAGI. This CDR3 has 14 residues. With 7 bases removed from V and 5 bases from J, the gap between germline ends came to 18 bases. The CDR3 reads CASTLTGELDEQYF. CDR3 in DNA: TGTGCCAGCACCCTGACGGGGGAACTCGACGAGCAGTACTTC.

The chain employs TRBV7-8 and TRBJ1-3, with 7 bases matching TRBD1. The J segment lost 4 bases and the V segment lost 0 bases, leaving 0 bases of the junction unmatched. Germline CDR1 is SGHVS and CDR2 is FQNEAQ. The CDR3 is 14 residues long. The CDR3 nucleotides are TGTGCCAGCAGCTTAGCGGGACAGGGAAACACCATATATTTT. This gives the protein CASSLAGQGNTIYF.

The rearrangement uses TRBV28 and TRBJ1-2; 7 bases agree with TRBD1. With 5 bases clipped from V and 8 bases from J, the junction kept 14 bases outside the gene matches. Germline lookup yields CDR1 MDHEN and CDR2 SYDVKM. The CDR3 length is 15 residues. The CDR3 spells CASSPTGEVVKGYTF. The CDR3 DNA reads TGTGCCAGCAGTCCAACAGGGGAGGTGGTCAAAGGCTACACCTTC.

The chain is built from TRBV9 and TRBJ2-6, with 7 bases lining up with TRBD1. The junction had 8 bases not matched to a gene; V was cut back by 1 base and J by 4 bases. The CDR3 is made up of 17 amino acids. Per the germline V gene, CDR1 is SGDLS and CDR2 is YYNGEE. The DNA of the CDR3 is TGTGCCAGCAGCGTAATGGCAGGGGGTTCCGGGGCCAACGTCCTGACTTTC. Its translation is CASSVMAGGSGANVLTF.

The chain uses TRBV18 and TRBJ1-5; TRBD1 might be the D (5 bases). This CDR3 comprises 13 residues. Trimming removed 2 bases from V and 9 bases from J, with 11 bases in between. Germline assignment: CDR1 KGHSH and CDR2 LQKENI. In DNA, the CDR3 is TGTGCCAGCTCACCAGGGGCGAAAGGGCCCCAGCATTTT. It codes for CASSPGAKGPQHF.

This chain joins TRBV6-5 and TRBJ2-7, with 8 bases fitting TRBD1. The germline V gene encodes CDR1 MNHEY and CDR2 SVGAGI. V shed 8 bases, J shed 5 bases, and the junction held 2 bases outside the gene matches. This CDR3 contains 11 residues. CDR3 sequence (DNA): TGTGCCAGCCAACAGGGGGACGAGCAGTACTTC. As protein: CASQQGDEQYF.

This chain joins TRBV3-1 (or the pseudogene TRBV3-2) and TRBJ2-1, with TRBD2 matching 11 bases. CDR3 size: 16 residues. Germline lookup yields CDR1 LGHDT and CDR2 YNNKEL (reference sequence). J gave up 9 bases and V 1 base, and 8 bases lay outside the gene matches. The CDR3 sequence is CASSQVGLAGGFEQFF. The CDR3 DNA reads as TGTGCCAGCAGCCAAGTCGGTTTAGCGGGAGGGTTTGAGCAGTTCTTC.

The rearrangement joins TRBV19 to TRBJ1-1, with TRBD1 matching over 9 bases. V dropped 5 bases and J dropped 0; count of bases not matched to a gene: 7. The germline V gene has CDR1 LNHDA and CDR2 SQIVND (reference sequence). CDR3 size: 16 residues. Written as DNA, the CDR3 is TGTGCCAGTAGTTTTACAGGGGGCATGCTGAACACTGAAGCTTTCTTT. Its translation: CASSFTGGMLNTEAFF.